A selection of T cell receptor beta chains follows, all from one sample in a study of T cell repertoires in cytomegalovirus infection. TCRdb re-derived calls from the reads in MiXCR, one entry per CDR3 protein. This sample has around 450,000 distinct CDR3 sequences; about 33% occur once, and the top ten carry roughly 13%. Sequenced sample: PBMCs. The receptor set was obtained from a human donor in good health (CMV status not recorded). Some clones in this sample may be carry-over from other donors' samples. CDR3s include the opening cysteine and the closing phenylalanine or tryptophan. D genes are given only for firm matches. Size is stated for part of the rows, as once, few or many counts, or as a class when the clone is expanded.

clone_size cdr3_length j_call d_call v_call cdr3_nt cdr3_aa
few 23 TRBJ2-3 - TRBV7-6 TGTGCCAGCAGCTTAGCGCCCCCTGGCCGCAGGGGTGGTATCGGGAACCACACAGATACGCAGTATTTT CASSLAPPGRRGGIGNHTDTQYF
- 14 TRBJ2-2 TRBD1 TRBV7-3 TGTGCCAGCAGCACCTTGACAGGGGCCGGGGAGCTGTTTTTT CASSTLTGAGELFF
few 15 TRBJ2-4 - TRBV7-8 TGTGCCAGCAGCTTAGAGATGAATAGTGGAAACATTCAGTACTTC CASSLEMNSGNIQYF
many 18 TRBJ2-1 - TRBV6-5 TGTGCCAGCAGTTACTCGAGTCCTATGGGCCTTCGGGCCAATGAGCAGTTCTTC CASSYSSPMGLRANEQFF
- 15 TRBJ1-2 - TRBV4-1 TGCGCCAGCAGCCAGGAGGACCTTCTCTTCTATGGCTACACCTTC CASSQEDLLFYGYTF
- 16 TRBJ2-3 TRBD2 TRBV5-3 TGTGCCAGCAGCCAGGGTCGGACTAGCGGATTAGATACGCAGTATTTT CASSQGRTSGLDTQYF
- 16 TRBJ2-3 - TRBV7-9 TGTGCCAGCAGCTTAGCGCGTAAAGCTAGCACAGATACGCAGTATTTT CASSLARKASTDTQYF
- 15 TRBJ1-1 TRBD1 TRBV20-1 TGCAGTGCTAGAGATTCGAACAGGGGCATCACTGAAGCTTTCTTT CSARDSNRGITEAFF
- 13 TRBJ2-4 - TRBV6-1 TGTGCCAGCTTAGGTACAGACAAAAACAGTCATTACTTC CASLGTDKNSHYF
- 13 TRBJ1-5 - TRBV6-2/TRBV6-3 TGTGCCAGCGAAGGTGTATTTGATCAGCCCCAGCATTTT CASEGVFDQPQHF
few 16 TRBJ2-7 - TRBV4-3 TGCGCCAGCAGCCAAGTCGGGCCGGGGGCGACGGACGAGCAGTACTTC CASSQVGPGATDEQYF
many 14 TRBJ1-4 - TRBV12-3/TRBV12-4 TGTGCCAGCAGCCTAACACAGGGTAGAGAAAAACTGTTTTTT CASSLTQGREKLFF
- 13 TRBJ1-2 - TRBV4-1 TGCGCCAGCAGCCCCATCCTCGGACAGCCCGACACCTTC CASSPILGQPDTF
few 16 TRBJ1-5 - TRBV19 TGTGCCAGTAGTCCACTAGGGCCCAGGCCAAATCAGCCCCAGCATTTT CASSPLGPRPNQPQHF
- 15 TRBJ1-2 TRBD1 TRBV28 TGTGCCAGCAGGGGACAGGACTACACTAACTATGGCTACACCTTC CASRGQDYTNYGYTF
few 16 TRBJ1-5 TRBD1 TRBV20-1 TGCAGTGCCTCCGGGACAGGGTCCATCGTCCATCAGCCCCAGCATTTT CSASGTGSIVHQPQHF
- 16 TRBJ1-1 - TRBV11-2 TGTGCCAGCAGTCGGAAAATGGGGCAGATGAACACTGAAGCTTTCTTT CASSRKMGQMNTEAFF
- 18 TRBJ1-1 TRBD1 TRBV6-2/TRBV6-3 TGTGCCAGCAGGGAAGACGGGACAGGGAGAGGGGAGAACACTGAAGCTTTCTTT CASREDGTGRGENTEAFF
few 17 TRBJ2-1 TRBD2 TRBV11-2 TGTGCCAGCAGCCCACGAGGTCTAGCGGGGGGCGGAAATGAGCAGTTCTTC CASSPRGLAGGGNEQFF
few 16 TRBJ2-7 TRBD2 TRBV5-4 TGTGCCAGCAGCCTAGGGAACGGACTAGGCTTCTACGAGCAGTACTTC CASSLGNGLGFYEQYF
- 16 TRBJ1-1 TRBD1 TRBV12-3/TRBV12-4 TGTGCCAGCAGTTTAAGGACAGGGGGCATGATCGCTGAAGCTTTCTTT CASSLRTGGMIAEAFF
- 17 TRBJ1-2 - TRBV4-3 TGCGCCAGCAGCCAAGACGACCCGGCGGGGTCTAACTATGGCTACACCTTC CASSQDDPAGSNYGYTF
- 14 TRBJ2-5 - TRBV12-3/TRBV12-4 TGTGCCAGCATGACAGCCTCCTACCAAGAGACCCAGTACTTC CASMTASYQETQYF
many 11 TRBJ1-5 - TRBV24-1 TGTGCCACCACCTGCAATCAGCCCCAGCATTTT CATTCNQPQHF